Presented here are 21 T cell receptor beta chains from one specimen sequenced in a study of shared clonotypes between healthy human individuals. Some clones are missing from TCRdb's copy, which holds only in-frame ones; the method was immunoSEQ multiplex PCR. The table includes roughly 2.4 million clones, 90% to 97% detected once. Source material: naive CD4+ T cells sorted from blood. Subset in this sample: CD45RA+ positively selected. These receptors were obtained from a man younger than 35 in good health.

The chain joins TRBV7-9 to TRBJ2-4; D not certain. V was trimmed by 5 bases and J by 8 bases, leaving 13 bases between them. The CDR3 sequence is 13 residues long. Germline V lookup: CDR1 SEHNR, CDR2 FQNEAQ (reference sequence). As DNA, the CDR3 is TGTGCCAGCAGCCCACCATTCCGGGACATTCAGTACTTC. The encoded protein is CASSPPFRDIQYF.

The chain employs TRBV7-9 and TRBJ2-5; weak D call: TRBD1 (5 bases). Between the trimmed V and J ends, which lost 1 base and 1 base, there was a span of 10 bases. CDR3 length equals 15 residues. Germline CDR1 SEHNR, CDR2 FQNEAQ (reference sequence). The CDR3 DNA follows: TGTGCCAGCAGCTTAGGAAGGACATCCCAAGAGACCCAGTACTTC. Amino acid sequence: CASSLGRTSQETQYF.

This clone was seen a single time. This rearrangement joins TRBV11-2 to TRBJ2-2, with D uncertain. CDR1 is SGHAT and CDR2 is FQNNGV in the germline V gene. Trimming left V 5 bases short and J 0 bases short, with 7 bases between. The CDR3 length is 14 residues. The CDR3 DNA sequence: TGTGCCAGCAGCCCCGGACCGAACACCGGGGAGCTGTTTTTT. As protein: CASSPGPNTGELFF.

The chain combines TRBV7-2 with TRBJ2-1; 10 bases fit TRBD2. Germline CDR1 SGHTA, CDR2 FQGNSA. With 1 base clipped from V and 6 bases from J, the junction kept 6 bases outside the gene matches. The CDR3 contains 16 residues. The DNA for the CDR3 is TGTGCCAGCAGCTTAGTATCGGGACTAGCGCCCAATGAGCAGTTCTTC. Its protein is CASSLVSGLAPNEQFF.

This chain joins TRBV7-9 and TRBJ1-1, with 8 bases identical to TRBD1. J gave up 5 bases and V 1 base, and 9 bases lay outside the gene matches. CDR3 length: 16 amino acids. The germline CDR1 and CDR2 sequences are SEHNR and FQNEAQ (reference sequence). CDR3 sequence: CASSLVVRGRGTEAFF. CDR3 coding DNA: TGTGCCAGCAGCTTAGTTGTCAGGGGGCGCGGGACTGAAGCTTTCTTT. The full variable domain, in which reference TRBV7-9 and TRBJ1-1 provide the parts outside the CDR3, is DTGVSQNPRHKITKRGQNVTFRCDPISEHNRLYWYRQTLGQGPEFLTYFQNEAQLEKSRLLSDRFSAERPKGSFSTLEIQRTEQGDSAMYLCASSLVVRGRGTEAFFGQGTRLTVV.

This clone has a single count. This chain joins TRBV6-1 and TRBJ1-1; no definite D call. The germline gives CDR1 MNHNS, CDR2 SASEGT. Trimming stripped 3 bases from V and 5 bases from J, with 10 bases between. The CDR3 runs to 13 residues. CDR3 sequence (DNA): TGTGCCAGCAGTGACCCCGTCCTGACTGAAGCTTTCTTT. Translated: CASSDPVLTEAFF.

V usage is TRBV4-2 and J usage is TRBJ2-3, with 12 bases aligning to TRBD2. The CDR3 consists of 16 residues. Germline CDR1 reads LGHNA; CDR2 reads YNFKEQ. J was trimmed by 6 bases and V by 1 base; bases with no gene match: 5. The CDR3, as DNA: TGTGCCAGCAGCCAAGGGACTAGCGGGGTTTCGGATACGCAGTATTTT. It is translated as CASSQGTSGVSDTQYF.

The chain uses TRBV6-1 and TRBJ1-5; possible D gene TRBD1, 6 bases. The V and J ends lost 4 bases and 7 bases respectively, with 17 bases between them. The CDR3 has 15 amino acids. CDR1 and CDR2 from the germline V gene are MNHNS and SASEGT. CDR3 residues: CASSAAGTQRQPQHF. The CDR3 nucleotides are TGTGCCAGCAGTGCAGCCGGGACACAAAGACAGCCCCAGCATTTT.

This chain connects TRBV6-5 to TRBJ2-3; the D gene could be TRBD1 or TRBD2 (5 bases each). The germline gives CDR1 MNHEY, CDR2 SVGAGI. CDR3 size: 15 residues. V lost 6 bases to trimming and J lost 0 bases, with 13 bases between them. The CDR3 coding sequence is TGTGCCAGCAGCCAGAGGGACGGGAGCACAGATACGCAGTATTTT. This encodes CASSQRDGSTDTQYF.

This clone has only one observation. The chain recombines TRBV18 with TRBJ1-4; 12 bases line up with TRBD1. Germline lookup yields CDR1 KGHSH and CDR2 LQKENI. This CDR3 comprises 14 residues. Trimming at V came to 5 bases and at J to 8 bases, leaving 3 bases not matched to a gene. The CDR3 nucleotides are TGTGCCAGCTCAACCGGGACAGGGGGCGAAAAACTGTTTTTT. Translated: CASSTGTGGEKLFF.

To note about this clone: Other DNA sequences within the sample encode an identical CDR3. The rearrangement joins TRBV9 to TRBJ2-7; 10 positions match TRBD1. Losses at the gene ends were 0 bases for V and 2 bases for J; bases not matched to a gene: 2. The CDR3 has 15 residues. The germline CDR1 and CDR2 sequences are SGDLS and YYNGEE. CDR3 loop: CASSVGDRGPYEQYF. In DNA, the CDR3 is TGTGCCAGCAGCGTAGGGGACAGGGGACCCTACGAGCAGTACTTC. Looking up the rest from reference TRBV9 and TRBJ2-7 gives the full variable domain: DSGVTQTPKHLITATGQRVTLRCSPRSGDLSVYWYQQSLDQGLQFLIQYYNGEERAKGNILERFSAQQFPDLHSELNLSSLELGDSALYFCASSVGDRGPYEQYFGPGTRLTVT.

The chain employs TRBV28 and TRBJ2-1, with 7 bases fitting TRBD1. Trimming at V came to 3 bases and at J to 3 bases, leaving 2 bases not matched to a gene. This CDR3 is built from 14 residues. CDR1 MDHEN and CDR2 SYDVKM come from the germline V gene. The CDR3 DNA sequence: TGTGCCAGCAGTTTCAGGGACAGCTACAATGAGCAGTTCTTC. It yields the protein CASSFRDSYNEQFF.

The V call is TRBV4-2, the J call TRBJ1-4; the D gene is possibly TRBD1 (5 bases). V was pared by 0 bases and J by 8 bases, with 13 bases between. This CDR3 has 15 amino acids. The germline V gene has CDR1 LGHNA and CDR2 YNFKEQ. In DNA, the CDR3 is TGTGCCAGCAGCCAAGAATCGGGGGTCAGAGAAAAACTGTTTTTT. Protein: CASSQESGVREKLFF.

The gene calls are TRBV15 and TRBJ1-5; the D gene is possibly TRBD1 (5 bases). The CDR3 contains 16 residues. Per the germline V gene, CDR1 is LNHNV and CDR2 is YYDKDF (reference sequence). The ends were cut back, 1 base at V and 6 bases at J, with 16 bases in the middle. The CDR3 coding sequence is TGTGCCACCAGCAGAGTAAGGCAGGGTGCGAGTCAGCCCCAGCATTTT. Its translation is CATSRVRQGASQPQHF.

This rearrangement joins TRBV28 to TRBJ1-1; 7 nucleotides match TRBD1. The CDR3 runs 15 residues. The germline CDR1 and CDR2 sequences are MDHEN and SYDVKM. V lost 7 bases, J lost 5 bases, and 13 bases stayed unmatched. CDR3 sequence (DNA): TGTGCCAGCAACCTTTTCCCGCGACAGGGAACTGAAGCTTTCTTT. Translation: CASNLFPRQGTEAFF.

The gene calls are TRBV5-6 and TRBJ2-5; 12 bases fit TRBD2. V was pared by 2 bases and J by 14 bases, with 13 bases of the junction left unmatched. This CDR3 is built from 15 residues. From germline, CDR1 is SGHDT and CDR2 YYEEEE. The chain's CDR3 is CASSFRLAGVYEQYF. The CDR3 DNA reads TGTGCCAGCAGCTTCAGACTAGCGGGAGTTTACGAGCAATACTTC. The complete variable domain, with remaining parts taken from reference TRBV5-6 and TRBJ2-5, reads DAGVTQSPTHLIKTRGQQVTLRCSPKSGHDTVSWYQQALGQGPQFIFQYYEEEERQRGNFPDRFSGHQFPNYSSELNVNALLLGDSALYLCASSFRLAGVYEQYFGPGTRLLVL.

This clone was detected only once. CDR3 protein: CASSLAAVTDTQYF. The CDR3 DNA sequence: TGTGCCAGCAGCTTGGCTGCGGTCACAGATACGCAGTATTTT. J is TRBJ2-3 and V is TRBV7-9; D is unresolved. The CDR3 contains 14 residues. Trimming took off 3 bases at V and 2 bases at J, with 9 bases between the two ends. Germline loops: CDR1 SEHNR, CDR2 FQNEAQ (reference sequence).

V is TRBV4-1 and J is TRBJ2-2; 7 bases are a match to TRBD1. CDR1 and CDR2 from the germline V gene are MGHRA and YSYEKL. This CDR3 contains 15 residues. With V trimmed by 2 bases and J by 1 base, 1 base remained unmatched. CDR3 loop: CASSQRTGNTGELFF. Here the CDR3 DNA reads TGCGCCAGCAGCCAAAGGACAGGGAACACCGGGGAGCTGTTTTTT.

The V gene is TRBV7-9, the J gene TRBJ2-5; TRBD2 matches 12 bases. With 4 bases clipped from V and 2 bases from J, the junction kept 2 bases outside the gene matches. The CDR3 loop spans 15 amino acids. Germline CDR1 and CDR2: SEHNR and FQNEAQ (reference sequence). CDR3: CASSWTSGIQETQYF. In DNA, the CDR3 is TGTGCCAGCAGCTGGACTAGCGGGATACAAGAGACCCAGTACTTC.

The CDR3 is CASSPRGYTEAFF. DNA of the CDR3: TGTGCCAGCAGCCCACGGGGGTACACTGAAGCTTTCTTT. The chain employs TRBV11-3 and TRBJ1-1, with D possibly matching TRBD1 (5 bases). In germline, CDR1 is SGHNT, CDR2 YENEEA. V was cut by 5 bases and J by 3 bases, with 10 bases left in between. This CDR3 spans 13 amino acids.

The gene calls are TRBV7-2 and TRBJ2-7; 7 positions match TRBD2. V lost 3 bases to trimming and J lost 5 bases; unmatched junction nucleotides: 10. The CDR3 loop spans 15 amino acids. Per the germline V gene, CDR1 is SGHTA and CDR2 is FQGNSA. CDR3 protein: CASSFLAGAPHEQYF. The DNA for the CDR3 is TGTGCCAGCAGCTTCTTGGCGGGAGCTCCCCACGAGCAGTACTTC.